The sequence of this T cell receptor beta chain was determined in a study of radiation and T cells in renal cell carcinoma (TCRdb year 2020). With respect to the entire study: Samples came from a clinical trial, in which primary renal cell carcinomas received 15 Gy stereotactic body radiation therapy followed by nephrectomy 4 weeks later. Across all 53 samples, 4,016,671 unique CDR3 nucleotide sequences, encoding 2,658,974 unique CDR3 amino acid sequences, were identified. TCR beta sequencing covered 50 or so samples in total, comprising roughly 25 tumors and roughly 27 peripheral blood samples.

General findings and caveats noted by the study authors: Because pretreatment tumor biopsies were not available, the study could not determine whether clonotypes were already present within the tumor at baseline. Because the trial had a single-armed design, the trial could not examine how radiation dose or scheduling affected the TCR repertoire. Top tumor clonotypes rose in blood from baseline to 2 weeks post-radiation, then contracted by 4 weeks, suggesting transient expansion of tumor-resident clones. Dynamics of the blood repertoire were not tracked past 4 weeks after treatment.

The CDR1 and CDR2 encoded by the germline V gene (reference sequence) are MNHNY and SVGAGI. V is cut by 0 bases and J by 7 bases, and the space between the germline ends is 7 bases. Including cysteine and phenylalanine, the CDR3 has 14 amino acids. Here the CDR3 DNA is all that survives: 42 bases in frame from base 1. Points on this clone: Its antigen is unknown. Base-call qualities are not available, and no considerably larger clone is one nucleotide away.

Sample time point, as interpreted from the label and publication: baseline pretreatment blood. The sample's treatment or condition, from its label and the paper: 15 Gy SBRT to primary tumor, nephrectomy 4 weeks later. To follow tumor-enriched clonotypes, serial peripheral blood was collected from radiation-treated patients at baseline and at 2 weeks and 4 weeks after SBRT. Every patient had renal cell carcinoma of clear cell pathology. Genomic DNA for TCR sequencing was prepared using the QIAamp DNA Blood Mini Kit (Qiagen). Only samples passing all quality control checks were included in the analyses. Following the manufacturer's recommendations, the immunoSEQ kit was used to generate TCR beta libraries from genomic DNA. To prepare libraries, a first multiplex PCR with proprietary primers was run, followed by a second PCR that added unique barcodes, and a bead cleanup was done after each round. Each sample batch included a kit-provided positive control reaction and a negative control reaction. The final libraries underwent checking on an Agilent 4200 TapeStation D1000 ScreenTape, volumetric pooling, and quantification by qPCR. Sequencing was performed on an Illumina NextSeq500 using a MidOutput 150-cycle cartridge, with 156 Read1 cycles, 15 Index1 cycles, and the kit custom primers. The pooled library was loaded at 0.75 to 1 pM with a roughly 20% PhiX control spike-in. The original methods were these. Vendor-processed data were analyzed in R, and a clonotype was defined as all T cells sharing the same CDR3 nucleotide sequence. For clone abundance analyses, frequencies were normalized to the 10,000 most abundant clones per sample. Public T cell clones, which averaged fewer than five per sample, were excluded before analysis. Tumor-enriched clonotypes and baseline blood-enriched clonotypes were defined as those with an abundance difference of at least 32-fold between compartments. Clonotypes expanded or contracted between blood time points were identified with a beta-binomial differential abundance model. Tumor-blood repertoire similarity was measured with the Baroni-Urbani and Buser coefficient, and group comparisons used two-tailed Wilcoxon tests in R. TCRdb retrieved this table from immuneACCESS and kept in-frame rearrangements only. Not all clones are present; in checked studies, unresolved V genes account for under half, and no reason is known for the remainder. D and trimming come from the DNA, and the V and J calls and clone size come from that table. The sample contains 150,000 or so clones, 83% of them found a single time. In total, the top ten clones hold under 30% of the sample.

The sequencing used blood, collected from a patient whose treatment included radiotherapy and nephrectomy. The sequence came from a woman aged 45 to 65 with renal cell carcinoma. The receptor chain draws on TRBV6-6 and TRBJ1-6, with no confident D gene call. The DNA is TGTGCCAGCAGTTACTCGAGTGCCAATTCACCCCTCCACTTT. Its translation reads: CASSYSSANSPLHF.